Here is one T cell receptor beta chain with its context. This entry is derived from a study of blood T cell repertoires in COVID-19. Background on the study: Researchers got acute and convalescent COVID-19 samples from the United States, Italy and Spain.

The method was immunoSEQ multiplex PCR; TCRdb's version includes in-frame clones alone and lacks a portion of them. The table lists fewer than 200,000 clones, approximately 80% of them singletons. The CDR3 totals 16 residues. Trimming took 0 bases from V and 0 from J, leaving 11 bases between them. The germline gives CDR1 SGHDT, CDR2 YYEEEE. The sequence came from a woman of 80 years or more with COVID-19, enrolled during active disease. V gene TRBV5-6 combines with J gene TRBJ2-3; no definite D call. The sample consisted of peripheral blood. The CDR3 is CASSLGLLFSTDTQYF. DNA of the CDR3: TGTGCCAGCAGCTTGGGGCTTCTCTTCAGCACAGATACGCAGTATTTT.